Shown below are 22 T cell receptor beta chains from a single sample sequenced in a study of blood T cell repertoires in COVID-19. Some clones are missing from TCRdb's copy, which holds only in-frame ones; the method was immunoSEQ multiplex PCR. Of some 260,000 clones detected, 85% to 90% appear once; the ten largest clones hold approximately 1.7%. Specimen: PBMCs or T cells enriched from blood (not recorded which). The receptors come from a man in his forties who had recovered from COVID-19.

The chain is built from TRBV7-2 and TRBJ2-5, with D possibly matching TRBD1 (5 bases). The germline V and J ends were trimmed by 1 base and 1 base, with 7 bases remaining between them. Germline CDR1 is SGHTA and CDR2 is FQGNSA. The CDR3 loop spans 14 amino acids. CDR3 nucleotides: TGTGCCAGCAGCTTAGGACAGATCCAAGAGACCCAGTACTTC. It is translated as CASSLGQIQETQYF.

This clone appeared a few times. The chain employs TRBV7-5 and TRBJ1-3; no check of the table's D call, TRBD1, against the DNA was made. TRBV7-5 is a pseudogene locus. This CDR3 contains 18 residues. The CDR3 region has the DNA TGTGTCAGAAGCTTAAAGGGACAGGGCTTAAGCTCTGGAAACACCATATATTTT. This sequence encodes CVRSLKGQGLSSGNTIYF.

This chain links TRBV2 with TRBJ2-7; D possibly corresponds to TRBD1 (5 bases). The V and J ends lost 2 bases and 0 bases respectively, with 11 bases between them. CDR1 SNHLY and CDR2 FYNNEI come from the germline V gene. The CDR3 is 15 amino acids. The CDR3 coding sequence is TGTGCCAGCAGTGAACAGGGTTCAAACTCCTACGAGCAGTACTTC. Amino acids: CASSEQGSNSYEQYF. The entire variable domain, with the rest obtained from reference TRBV2 and TRBJ2-7, is as follows: EPEVTQTPSHQVTQMGQEVILRCVPISNHLYFYWYRQILGQKVEFLVSFYNNEISEKSEIFDDQFSVERPDGSNFTLKIRSTKLEDSAMYFCASSEQGSNSYEQYFGPGTRLTVT.

This chain uses TRBV2 with TRBJ2-1; 8 bases map to TRBD1. The CDR3 extends over 16 amino acids. With 7 bases clipped from V and 5 bases from J, the junction kept 13 bases outside the gene matches. CDR1 is SNHLY, CDR2 FYNNEI, per germline. The CDR3 here is CASKKTGTGPDNEQFF. For the CDR3, the DNA is TGTGCCAGCAAAAAAACCGGGACAGGACCCGACAATGAGCAGTTCTTC. The variable domain in full, with the rest retrieved from reference TRBV2 and TRBJ2-1, is EPEVTQTPSHQVTQMGQEVILRCVPISNHLYFYWYRQILGQKVEFLVSFYNNEISEKSEIFDDQFSVERPDGSNFTLKIRSTKLEDSAMYFCASKKTGTGPDNEQFFGPGTRLTVL.

The gene calls are TRBV9 and TRBJ1-3; 8 nucleotides align to TRBD1. The CDR3 runs to 17 residues. J was trimmed by 4 bases and V by 3 bases; bases with no gene match: 12. From germline, CDR1 is SGDLS and CDR2 YYNGEE. The CDR3 DNA reads as TGTGCCAGCAGCGGACCGCTCGACAGGGGAGGCGGAAACACCATATATTTT. Translating it yields CASSGPLDRGGGNTIYF.

The V gene is TRBV27, the J gene TRBJ1-6, with TRBD1 identical over 8 bases. The trim removed 4 bases at V and 8 bases at J, leaving 10 bases unmatched. The CDR3 runs to 16 residues. Germline V gene sequence: CDR1 MNHEY, CDR2 SMNVEV (reference sequence). The CDR3 sequence is CASSSGSGGGYSPLHF. The CDR3 bases are TGTGCCAGCAGTTCCGGCTCAGGGGGCGGATATTCACCCCTCCACTTT.

The V call is TRBV7-2, the J call TRBJ1-2; 7 bases line up with TRBD1. The CDR3 has 14 amino acids. Germline trimming cut 5 bases from V and 3 bases from J; bases unmatched to any gene: 6. CDR1 is SGHTA and CDR2 is FQGNSA in the germline V gene. The CDR3, as DNA: TGTGCCAGCAGCCCAGACGGGACAGACTATGGCTACACCTTC. Residues: CASSPDGTDYGYTF.

V is TRBV10-3 and J is TRBJ2-5; 7 nucleotides align to TRBD2. From germline, CDR1 is ENHRY and CDR2 SYGVKD. V shed 5 bases, J shed 1 base, and the junction held 10 bases outside the gene matches. The CDR3 contains 16 residues. As DNA, the CDR3 is TGTGCCATCAGTCACCTAGCGGAAGATAGCCAAGAGACCCAGTACTTC. Amino acids: CAISHLAEDSQETQYF.

The chain carries TRBV7-3 and TRBJ2-5; tentative D call: TRBD2 (6 bases). The CDR3 is made up of 14 amino acids. The germline CDR1 and CDR2 sequences are SGHTA and FQGTGA. V was cut by 5 bases and J by 5 bases, with 15 bases left in between. The CDR3 is CASSRRGGYETQYF. As DNA, the CDR3 is TGTGCCAGCAGCCGACGAGGAGGGTATGAGACCCAGTACTTC.

V gene TRBV6-1 combines with J gene TRBJ1-3; no clear D gene. V was pared by 1 base and J by 0 bases, with 10 bases between. The CDR3 spans 16 residues. The germline gives CDR1 MNHNS, CDR2 SASEGT. The DNA of the CDR3 is TGTGCCAGCAGTGAAGATACACCGTCCTCTGGAAACACCATATATTTT. Its protein is CASSEDTPSSGNTIYF.

This chain links TRBV7-9 with TRBJ2-7; 10 positions match TRBD2. The CDR3 is made up of 16 amino acids. V was pared by 3 bases and J by 4 bases, with 9 bases of the junction left unmatched. Germline loops: CDR1 SEHNR, CDR2 FQNEAQ (reference sequence). For the CDR3, the DNA is TGTGCCAGCAGCTTCCTAGCGGGAGTCTTCCGATACGAGCAGTACTTC. Protein sequence: CASSFLAGVFRYEQYF.

This rearrangement joins TRBV6-4 to TRBJ2-2; TRBD1 matches 7 bases. Trimming at V came to 0 bases and at J to 5 bases, leaving 9 bases not matched to a gene. Per the germline V gene, CDR1 is MRHNA and CDR2 is SNTAGT. This CDR3 has 17 residues. The CDR3 is CASSDSWQGVHTGELFF. Here the CDR3 DNA reads TGTGCCAGCAGTGACTCCTGGCAGGGGGTTCATACCGGGGAGCTGTTTTTT.

The chain is built from TRBV10-1 and TRBJ2-6; 7 bases align to TRBD2. Germline V gives CDR1 WNHNN, CDR2 SYGVQD (reference sequence). The CDR3 runs 16 residues. The ends lost 7 bases at V and 2 bases at J; junction bases unmatched: 8. The CDR3 nucleotides are TGCGCCAGCACCCTTGGGGGGGTAGCTGGGGCCAACGTCCTGACTTTC. It is translated as CASTLGGVAGANVLTF.

The chain joins TRBV6-1 to TRBJ2-1; possible D gene TRBD1, 6 bases. This CDR3 is built from 11 residues. The germline V gene has CDR1 MNHNS and CDR2 SASEGT. The germline V and J ends were trimmed by 5 bases and 13 bases, with 12 bases remaining between them. This chain's CDR3 is CASSKDRPQFF. The DNA for the CDR3 is TGTGCCAGCAGTAAAGACAGGCCCCAGTTCTTC.

The chain has TRBV7-2 and TRBJ1-5; TRBD1 might be the D (6 bases). The CDR3 has 15 residues. The ends were cut back, 1 base at V and 4 bases at J, with 11 bases in the middle. The germline V gene has CDR1 SGHTA and CDR2 FQGNSA. The CDR3 DNA reads as TGTGCCAGCAGCTTAGTGGGTCAGGGGAATCAGCCCCAGCATTTT. It codes for CASSLVGQGNQPQHF.

J is TRBJ2-7 and V is TRBV10-3; perhaps TRBD1 as D (6 bases). V was trimmed by 4 bases and J by 3 bases, leaving 10 bases between them. The germline CDR1 and CDR2 sequences are ENHRY and SYGVKD. The CDR3 is 13 amino acids. The CDR3 region has the DNA TGTGCCATCAGTGCCGGACAGAACTACGAGCAGTACTTC. This translates into CAISAGQNYEQYF.

The chain employs TRBV30 and TRBJ1-6; D is unresolved. Germline CDR1 is GTSNPN and CDR2 is SVGIG (reference sequence). The V end was cut by 0 bases, the J end by 10 bases, with 10 bases between. The CDR3 contains 13 residues. CDR3 sequence reads: CAWSVTTPSPLHF. The CDR3 DNA follows: TGTGCCTGGAGTGTAACTACCCCCTCACCCCTCCACTTT.

J is TRBJ2-3 and V is TRBV28; TRBD2 matches 13 bases. This CDR3 has 17 residues. J was trimmed by 5 bases and V by 5 bases; bases with no gene match: 10. Germline assignment: CDR1 MDHEN and CDR2 SYDVKM. Here the CDR3 reads CASSETSGRPGGDTQYF. The CDR3 nucleotides read TGTGCCAGCAGTGAGACTAGCGGGAGGCCTGGGGGAGATACGCAGTATTTT.

The J gene is TRBJ1-5, the V gene TRBV28; TRBD1 matches at 11 bases. The CDR3 totals 14 residues. Germline CDR1 MDHEN, CDR2 SYDVKM. With V trimmed by 5 bases and J by 6 bases, 3 bases remained unmatched. CDR3: CASSRDRGVQPQHF. The DNA of the CDR3 is TGTGCCAGCAGTCGGGACAGGGGGGTTCAGCCCCAGCATTTT.

This rearrangement joins TRBV6-5 to TRBJ1-6; D possibly corresponds to TRBD1 (6 bases). There are 14 residues in the CDR3. Germline values: CDR1 MNHEY, CDR2 SVGAGI. V was cut by 0 bases and J by 14 bases, with 14 bases left in between. CDR3 amino acids: CASSYSPQGFALHF. CDR3 DNA: TGTGCCAGCAGTTACTCCCCACAGGGTTTCGCCCTCCACTTT.

CDR3 protein: CASSPGPGGANEQFF. Written as DNA, the CDR3 is TGTGCCAGCTCACCAGGGCCAGGGGGCGCGAATGAGCAGTTCTTC. V gene TRBV18 combines with J gene TRBJ2-1, with TRBD1 identical over 8 bases. The germline V gene encodes CDR1 KGHSH and CDR2 LQKENI. Trimming removed 2 bases from V and 7 bases from J; junction bases left unmatched: 7. This CDR3 spans 15 amino acids. The full variable domain, completed using reference TRBV18 and TRBJ2-1, is NAGVMQNPRHLVRRRGQEARLRCSPMKGHSHVYWYRQLPEEGLKFMVYLQKENIIDESGMPKERFSAEFPKEGPSILRIQQVVRGDSAAYFCASSPGPGGANEQFFGPGTRLTVL.

The rearrangement uses TRBV5-4 and TRBJ2-3; 12 nucleotides agree with TRBD2. The J segment lost 3 bases and the V segment lost 4 bases, leaving 6 bases of the junction unmatched. The CDR3 spans 16 residues. CDR1 and CDR2 from the germline V gene are SGHNT and YYREEE (reference sequence). The CDR3 region has the DNA TGTGCCAGCAGCCCAACTAGCGGGAGGAAGACAGATACGCAGTATTTT. Protein product: CASSPTSGRKTDTQYF.